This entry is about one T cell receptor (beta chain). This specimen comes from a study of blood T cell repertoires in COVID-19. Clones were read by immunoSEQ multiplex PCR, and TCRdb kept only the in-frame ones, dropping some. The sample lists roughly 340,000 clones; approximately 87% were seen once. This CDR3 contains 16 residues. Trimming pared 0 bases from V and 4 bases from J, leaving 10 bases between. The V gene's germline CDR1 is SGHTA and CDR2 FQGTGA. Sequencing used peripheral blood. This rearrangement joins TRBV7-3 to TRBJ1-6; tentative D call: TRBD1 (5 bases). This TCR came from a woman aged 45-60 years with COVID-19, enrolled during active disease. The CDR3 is CASSLTGTPYNSPLHF. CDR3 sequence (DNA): TGTGCCAGCAGCTTAACAGGGACTCCGTATAATTCACCCCTCCACTTT.